Only a few counts were recorded for the clone carrying this T cell receptor beta chain. Antigen: not known. The germline V gene encodes CDR1 SGHDT and CDR2 YYEEEE. V shed 4 bases and J 6 bases; nucleotides not matched to a gene: 9. This CDR3 has 15 amino acids. This record comes from a study of T-cell reconstitution after alpha-beta-depleted transplantation in children. Regarding the study as a whole: Recipient T cells and thymic progenitors that survived were the source of the high TCRbeta diversity seen at day 60 in some patients.

Molecular barcoding with unique molecular identifiers was used for the TCRbeta library. TCRdb itself ran the PCR reads through MiXCR, one entry per CDR3 protein. The repertoire includes fewer than 700,000 distinct CDR3 sequences, around 13% of them detected once, and around 2% sits in the top ten. The sequence derives from a male patient under 18 who had a stem cell transplant for acute myeloid leukemia, so the T cells may come from the graft donor. The gene calls are TRBV5-6 and TRBJ2-2; 7 bases align to TRBD1. The sequenced sample was PBMCs, mostly from graft donor cells, obtained 360 days after TCRalphabeta/CD19-depleted stem cell transplant. CDR3 region: CASSHRQGRAGELFF. DNA of the CDR3: TGTGCCAGCAGCCACCGACAGGGAAGGGCCGGGGAGCTGTTTTTT.